The text below deals with one T cell receptor (beta chain). Produced via immunoSEQ multiplex PCR; TCRdb's table is partial and in-frame only. The profile covers 55,000 to 85,000 clones, with approximately 94% appearing a single time and about 0.61% taken by the ten largest. The data were obtained in a study of T cell changes during pregnancy in multiple sclerosis. Per the germline V gene, CDR1 is SGHTA and CDR2 is FQGNSA. Unmatched junction bases numbered 2, after V lost 6 bases and J lost 4 bases. The CDR3 covers 14 residues. Specimen: peripheral blood, collected in the third trimester of pregnancy. This TCR came from a female donor with multiple sclerosis, enrolled in a pregnancy study. The rearrangement joins TRBV7-2 to TRBJ2-3; 12 positions agree with TRBD2. CDR3 sequence: CASRGLAGPDTQYF. The CDR3 DNA is TGTGCCAGCAGAGGACTAGCGGGGCCAGATACGCAGTATTTT.